This paragraph reports one T cell receptor beta chain. V shed 3 bases, J shed 6 bases, and the junction held 2 bases outside the gene matches. Germline lookup yields CDR1 SGDLS and CDR2 YYNGEE. This CDR3 is 15 amino acids long. This entry is derived from a study of cytomegalovirus exposure and HLA in healthy donors. Use of 60 Vbeta and 13 Jbeta primers characterized the PCR. Method: immunoSEQ multiplex PCR; TCRdb's copy keeps in-frame clones and lacks some. The profile shows under 150,000 clones, around 72% of them singletons. The sample consisted of PBMCs. The gene calls are TRBV9 and TRBJ2-2, with 13 bases that match TRBD2. This TCR came from a woman in her 40s in good health and CMV-seronegative. The CDR3 region is CASSATSGGAGELFF. The DNA for the CDR3 is TGTGCCAGCAGCGCCACTAGCGGGGGGGCCGGGGAGCTGTTTTTT.